The clone carrying this T cell receptor (beta chain) was observed at least ten times. The antigen is not known. The CDR3 contains 14 residues. Germline V gene lookup returns CDR1 MDHEN and CDR2 SYDVKM. V was trimmed by 3 bases and J by 5 bases, leaving 13 bases between them. This sample stems from a study of early T cells in non-severe SARS-CoV-2 infection. Overall study: It was bulk RNA from unsorted whole blood that was sequenced, and the chains were unpaired. General observations from the study: The study's VDJdb matching favored anti-spike CD8 responses and missed private and CD4 specificities.

Unique molecular identifiers were affixed to single, distinct cDNA molecules. In TCRdb, the 5' RACE reads were re-called with MiXCR into one record per CDR3 protein. The data contain roughly 18,000 distinct CDR3 sequences, roughly 6.1% of them seen just once; the ten biggest clones take up 6.3%. The receptor's source is an adult who was a healthcare worker with PCR-confirmed SARS-CoV-2 infection or an uninfected control (not recorded which). The chain carries TRBV28 and TRBJ1-1; no firm D call. Specimen: whole blood. CDR3 DNA: TGTGCCAGCAGTTTTGGGCAGGCGGAAACTGAAGCTTTCTTT. Protein: CASSFGQAETEAFF.